The clone carrying this TCR beta chain was recorded once. Antigen specificity is unknown. This entry belongs to a study of T cell responses to AZD1222 COVID-19 vaccine. Clones were read by immunoSEQ multiplex PCR, and TCRdb kept only the in-frame ones, dropping some. The table has 100,000 or so clones, around 90% seen once. Germline values: CDR1 SGHDT, CDR2 YYEEEE. There are 14 residues in the CDR3. V shed 7 bases and J shed 0 bases, with 13 bases lying between them. The study, taken as a whole, reports: Just a handful of AZD1222 recipients were seropositive at baseline. Spike-specific TCR breadth and depth grew following two AZD1222 doses.

The sequence derives from an adult in good health. The chain couples TRBV5-6 to TRBJ1-1, with D hard to call. This specimen was peripheral blood, taken on day 0 of AZD1222 vaccination. CDR3 region: CASFYGEMNTEAFF. CDR3 coding DNA: TGTGCCAGCTTCTATGGGGAGATGAACACTGAAGCTTTCTTT.